This T cell receptor (beta chain) came from a study of T-cell reconstitution after alpha-beta-depleted transplantation in children. Study conclusions and caveats: The study reportedly traced alpha-beta T cells about two months after transplant to several hundred expanded graft clones.

Germline CDR1 reads MNHEY; CDR2 reads SMNVEV (reference sequence). The CDR3 is 14 amino acids. Trimming removed 4 bases at V and 4 bases at J, with 13 bases between. Preparation of the TCRbeta library used unique molecular identifiers. Using its own MiXCR run on the PCR reads, TCRdb lists one record per CDR3 protein. The sample records about 58,000 distinct CDR3 sequences, 44% being singletons. A word on this clonotype: Its antigen remains unidentified.

The TCR originated in a male patient aged 10-17 years who had a stem cell transplant for acute lymphoblastic leukemia, so the T cells may come from the graft donor. The gene calls are TRBV27 and TRBJ2-5, with a tentative D call TRBD2 (7 bases). The material sequenced was PBMCs, mostly from graft donor cells, taken 360 days after TCRalphabeta/CD19-depleted stem cell transplant. The CDR3 is CASSYVGGRETQYF. Here the CDR3 DNA reads TGTGCCAGCAGTTACGTCGGGGGGCGAGAGACCCAGTACTTC.